This TCR beta chain was obtained from a study of blood T cell repertoires in COVID-19. In the study overall: Samples came from the United States, Italy and Spain, spanning acute and convalescent COVID-19. PBMCs, B-cell-depleted T cells, or T cells provided the cDNA or gDNA that made up the material.

Per the original data handling: For nucleated cells, counts were estimated from reference gene primer amplification. The assay was immunoSEQ multiplex PCR, and TCRdb's table has in-frame clones only and misses some. V and J calls and clone size are as listed in that table; D and trimming were resolved from the DNA. The sample includes around 360,000 clones, more than 85% of them seen just once. Trimming cost V 1 base and J 10 bases; bases outside gene matches: 5. The CDR3 extends over 14 amino acids. Germline CDR1 is SGHRS and CDR2 is YFSETQ. Which cohort a participant joined came from the clinical history participants gave.

The TCR originated in a woman aged 25 to 39 who had recovered from COVID-19. The sequenced sample was PBMCs or T cells enriched from blood (not recorded which). This chain uses TRBV5-1 with TRBJ1-6; 7 bases align to TRBD1. CDR3 region: CASSLTGEESPLHF. The CDR3 DNA follows: TGCGCCAGCAGCTTGACAGGGGAGGAATCACCCCTCCACTTT.